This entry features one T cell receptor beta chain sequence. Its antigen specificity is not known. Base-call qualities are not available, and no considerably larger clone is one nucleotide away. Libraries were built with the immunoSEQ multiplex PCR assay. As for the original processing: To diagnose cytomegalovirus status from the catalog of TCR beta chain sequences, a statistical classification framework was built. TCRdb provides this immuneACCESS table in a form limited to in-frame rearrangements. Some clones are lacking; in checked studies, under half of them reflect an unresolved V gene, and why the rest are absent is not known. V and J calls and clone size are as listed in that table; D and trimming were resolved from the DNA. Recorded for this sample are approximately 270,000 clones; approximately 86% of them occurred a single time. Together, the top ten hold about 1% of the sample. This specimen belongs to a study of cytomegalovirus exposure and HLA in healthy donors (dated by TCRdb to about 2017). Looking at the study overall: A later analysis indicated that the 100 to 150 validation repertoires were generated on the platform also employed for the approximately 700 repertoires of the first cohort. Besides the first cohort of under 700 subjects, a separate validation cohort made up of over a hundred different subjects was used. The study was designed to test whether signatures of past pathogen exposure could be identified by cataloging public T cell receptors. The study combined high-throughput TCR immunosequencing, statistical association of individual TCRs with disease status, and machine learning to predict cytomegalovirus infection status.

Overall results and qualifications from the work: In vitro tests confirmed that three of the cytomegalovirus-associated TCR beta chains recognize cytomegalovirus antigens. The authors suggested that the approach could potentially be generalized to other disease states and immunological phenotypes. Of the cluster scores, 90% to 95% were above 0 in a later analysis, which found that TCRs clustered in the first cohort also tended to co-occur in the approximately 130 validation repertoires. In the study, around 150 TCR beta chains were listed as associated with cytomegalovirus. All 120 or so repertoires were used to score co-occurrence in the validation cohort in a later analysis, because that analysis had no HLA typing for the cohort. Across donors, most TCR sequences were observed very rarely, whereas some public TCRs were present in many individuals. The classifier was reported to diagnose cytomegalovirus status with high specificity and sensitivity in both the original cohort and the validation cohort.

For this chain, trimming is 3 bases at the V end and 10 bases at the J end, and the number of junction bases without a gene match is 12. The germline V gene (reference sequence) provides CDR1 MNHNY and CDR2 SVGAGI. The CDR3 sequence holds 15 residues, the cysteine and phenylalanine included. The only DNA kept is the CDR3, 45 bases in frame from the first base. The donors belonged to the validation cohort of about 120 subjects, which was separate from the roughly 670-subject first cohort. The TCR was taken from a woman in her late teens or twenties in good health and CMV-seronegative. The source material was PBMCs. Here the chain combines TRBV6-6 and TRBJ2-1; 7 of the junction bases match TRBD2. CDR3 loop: CASSYLASGRGEQFF. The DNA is TGTGCCAGCAGTTATTTGGCTAGCGGAAGAGGAGAGCAGTTCTTC.